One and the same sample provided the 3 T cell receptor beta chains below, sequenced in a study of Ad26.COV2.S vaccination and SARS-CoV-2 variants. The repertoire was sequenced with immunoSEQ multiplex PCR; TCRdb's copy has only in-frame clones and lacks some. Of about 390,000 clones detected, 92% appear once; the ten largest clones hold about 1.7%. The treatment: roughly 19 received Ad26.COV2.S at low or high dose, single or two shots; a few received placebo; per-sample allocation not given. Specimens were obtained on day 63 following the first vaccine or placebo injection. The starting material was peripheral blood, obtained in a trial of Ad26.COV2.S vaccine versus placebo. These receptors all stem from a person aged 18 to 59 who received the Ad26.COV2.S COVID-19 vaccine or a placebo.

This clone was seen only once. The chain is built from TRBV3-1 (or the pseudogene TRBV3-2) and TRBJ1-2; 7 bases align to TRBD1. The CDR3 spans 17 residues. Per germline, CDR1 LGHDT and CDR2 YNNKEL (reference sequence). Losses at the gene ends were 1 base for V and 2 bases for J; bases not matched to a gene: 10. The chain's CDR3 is CASSQVGRGKTNYGYTF. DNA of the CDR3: TGTGCCAGCAGCCAAGTAGGCAGGGGGAAAACCAACTATGGCTACACCTTC.

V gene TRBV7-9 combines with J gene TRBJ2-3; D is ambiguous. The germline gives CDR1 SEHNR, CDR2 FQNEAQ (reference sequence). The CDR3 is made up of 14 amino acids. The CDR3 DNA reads TGTGTCATCGATCACTTCACTTGGGTAGATACGCAGTATTTT. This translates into CVIDHFTWVDTQYF.

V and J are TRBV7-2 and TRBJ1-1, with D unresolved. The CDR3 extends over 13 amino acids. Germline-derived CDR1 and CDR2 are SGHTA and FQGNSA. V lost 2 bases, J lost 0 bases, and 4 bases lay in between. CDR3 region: CASSLSMNTEAFF. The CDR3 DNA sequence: TGTGCCAGCAGCTTATCAATGAACACTGAAGCTTTCTTT.